The text below deals with one TCR beta chain. The authors' processing: Estimation of nucleated cell counts was performed using reference gene primer amplification. Method: immunoSEQ multiplex PCR; TCRdb's copy keeps in-frame clones and lacks some. The V and J calls and clone size were taken over from that table, and D and trimming were inferred from the DNA. In the table there are roughly 120,000 clones, around 90% of which are singletons. Germline V CDR1 and CDR2: PRHDT, FYEKMQ (reference sequence). This CDR3 has 14 amino acids. V lost 3 bases, J lost 4 bases, and 7 bases lay in between. This record comes from a study of blood T cell repertoires in COVID-19. Overall study: The United States, Italy and Spain supplied acute and convalescent COVID-19 samples. Nucleic acid was either cDNA or gDNA, and it came from T cells, B-cell-depleted T cells, or PBMCs.

The chain recombines TRBV13 with TRBJ1-6, with a tentative D call TRBD1 (5 bases). The TCR sequence derives from a human donor in a cohort sampled during active COVID-19. The sample consisted of peripheral blood. Written as DNA, the CDR3 is TGTGCCAGCAGCTTGACAGTTTATAATTCACCCCTCCACTTT. It encodes CASSLTVYNSPLHF.